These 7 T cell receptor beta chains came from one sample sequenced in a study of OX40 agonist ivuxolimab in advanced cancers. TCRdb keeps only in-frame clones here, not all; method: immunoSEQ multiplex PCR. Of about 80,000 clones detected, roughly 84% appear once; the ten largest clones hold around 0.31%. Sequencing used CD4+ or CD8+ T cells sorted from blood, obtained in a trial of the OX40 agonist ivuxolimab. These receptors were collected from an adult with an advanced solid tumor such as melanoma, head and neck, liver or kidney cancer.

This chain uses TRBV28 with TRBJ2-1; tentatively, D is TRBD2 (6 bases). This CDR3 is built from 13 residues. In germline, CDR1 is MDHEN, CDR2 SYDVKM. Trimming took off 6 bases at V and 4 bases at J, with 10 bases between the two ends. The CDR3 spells CASSRDSYNEQFF. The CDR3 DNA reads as TGTGCCAGCAGCCGGGACTCTTACAATGAGCAGTTCTTC.

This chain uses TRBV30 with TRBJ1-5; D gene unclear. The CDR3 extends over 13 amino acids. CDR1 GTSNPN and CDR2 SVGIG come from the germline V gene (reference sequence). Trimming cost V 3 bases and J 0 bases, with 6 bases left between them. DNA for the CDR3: TGTGCCTGGAGCTCGGATAGCAATCAGCCCCAGCATTTT. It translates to CAWSSDSNQPQHF.

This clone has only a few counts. The CDR3 region has the DNA TGTGCCAGCAGTTACTCAGCAGGCCACTACGAGCAGTACGTC. Translated, it gives CASSYSAGHYEQYV. The V and J genes are TRBV6-5 and TRBJ2-7; D is unresolved. The CDR3 runs 14 residues. V lost 0 bases and J lost 3, with 9 bases in between. Germline V gives CDR1 MNHEY, CDR2 SVGAGI.

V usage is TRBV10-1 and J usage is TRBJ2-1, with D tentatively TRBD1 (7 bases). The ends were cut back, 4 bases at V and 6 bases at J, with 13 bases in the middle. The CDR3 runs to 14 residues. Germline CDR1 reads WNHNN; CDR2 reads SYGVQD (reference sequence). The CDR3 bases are TGCGCCAGCAGTGCTCACAGGGGAGGCAATGAGCAGTTCTTC. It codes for CASSAHRGGNEQFF.

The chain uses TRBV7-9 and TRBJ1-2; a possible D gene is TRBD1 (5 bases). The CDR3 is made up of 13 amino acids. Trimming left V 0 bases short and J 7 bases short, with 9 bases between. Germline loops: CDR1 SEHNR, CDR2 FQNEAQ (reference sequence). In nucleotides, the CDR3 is TGTGCCAGCAGCTTAGCGCAGGGTTTTGGCTACACCTTC. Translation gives CASSLAQGFGYTF.

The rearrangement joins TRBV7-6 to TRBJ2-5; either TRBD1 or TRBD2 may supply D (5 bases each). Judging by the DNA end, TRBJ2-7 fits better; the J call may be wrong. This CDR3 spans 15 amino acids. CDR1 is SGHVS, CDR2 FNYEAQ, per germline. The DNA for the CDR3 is TGTGCCAGCAGCCCACTGCGGCAGAGGGGCTACGAGCAGTACTTC. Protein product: CASSPLRQRGYEQYF.

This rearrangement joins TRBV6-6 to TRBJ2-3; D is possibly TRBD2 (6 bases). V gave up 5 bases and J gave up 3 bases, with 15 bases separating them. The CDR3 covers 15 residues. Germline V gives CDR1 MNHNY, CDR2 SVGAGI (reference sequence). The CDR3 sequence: CASSAQGGGTDTQYF. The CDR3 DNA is TGTGCCAGCAGTGCGCAGGGAGGTGGGACAGATACGCAGTATTTT.